This T cell receptor (beta chain) derives from a study of CD8 T cells in ankylosing spondylitis. Findings and caveats of the study: What seemed typical of ankylosing spondylitis blood was a TCR beta motif built from eight highly homologous variants.

In regard to this clonotype: Its matching antigen is unknown.

TCRdb re-called the 5' RACE reads through MiXCR, storing one row per CDR3 protein. The sample contains 750,000 to 850,000 distinct CDR3 sequences, about 11% of which appear only once. Germline assignment: CDR1 SGHRS and CDR2 YFSETQ. Trimming stripped 3 bases from V and 6 bases from J, with 15 bases between. The CDR3 loop spans 14 amino acids. Sequenced sample: blood, either unsorted or a sorted T cell fraction (not recorded which). This chain connects TRBV5-1 to TRBJ2-5, with TRBD2 as a possible D gene (7 bases). The clonotype was recovered from a male donor with ankylosing spondylitis. In DNA form, the CDR3 reads TGCGCCAGCAGCTACCCGGACGGGGGGCAGACCCAGTACTTC. Its translation is CASSYPDGGQTQYF.